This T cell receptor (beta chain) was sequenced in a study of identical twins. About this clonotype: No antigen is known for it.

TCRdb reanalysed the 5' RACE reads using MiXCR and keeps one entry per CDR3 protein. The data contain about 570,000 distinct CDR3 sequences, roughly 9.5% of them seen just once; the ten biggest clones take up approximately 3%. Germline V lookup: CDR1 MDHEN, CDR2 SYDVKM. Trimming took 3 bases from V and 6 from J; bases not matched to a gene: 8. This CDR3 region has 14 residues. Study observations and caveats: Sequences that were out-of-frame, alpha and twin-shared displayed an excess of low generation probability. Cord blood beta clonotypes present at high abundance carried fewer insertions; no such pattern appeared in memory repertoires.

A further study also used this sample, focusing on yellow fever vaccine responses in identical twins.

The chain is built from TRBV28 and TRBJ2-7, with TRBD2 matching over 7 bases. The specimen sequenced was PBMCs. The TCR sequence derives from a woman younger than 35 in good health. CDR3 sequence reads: CASSFLREKPEQYF. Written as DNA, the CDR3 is TGTGCCAGCAGTTTTTTGCGGGAGAAACCCGAGCAGTACTTC.